These T cell receptor beta chains were read from a single sample in a study of beta chain features in type 1 diabetes. The table came from immunoSEQ multiplex PCR; TCRdb's copy has only in-frame clones and leaves some out. Of under 500,000 clones listed, about 30% are singletons. The sequenced sample consisted of naive CD4+ T cells from blood. The source is a man between 18 and 29 years old in good health. Both conserved end residues are part of each CDR3. Each record gives: D gene, V gene, clone size, J gene, CDR3 protein, CDR3 DNA. The D gene is left open where the match is weak. Some rows mark clone size as missing; the rest say once, few, many or name a class of expanded clone.

>TRBD1|TRBV9|few|TRBJ2-3
CASSGQGTQYF
TGTGCCAGCAGCGGACAGGGAACGCAGTATTTT
>.|TRBV30|.|TRBJ2-7
CASWNGNSYEQYF
TGTGCCTCTTGGAACGGGAACTCCTACGAGCAGTACTTC
>.|TRBV30|.|TRBJ2-7
CAWRMGSMYEQYF
TGTGCCTGGAGGATGGGGAGTATGTACGAGCAGTACTTC
>.|TRBV7-2|.|TRBJ2-3
CASSLVRGMGTDTQYF
TGTGCCAGCAGCTTAGTCAGAGGGATGGGCACAGATACGCAGTATTTT
>.|TRBV15|.|TRBJ1-4
CATSRGAGPNEKLFF
TGTGCCACCAGCAGAGGGGCCGGGCCCAATGAAAAACTGTTTTTT
>TRBD1|TRBV19|.|TRBJ2-4
CASSRTGRGAKNIQYF
TGTGCCAGTAGTAGGACAGGGCGGGGAGCCAAAAACATTCAGTACTTC
>.|TRBV11-2|.|TRBJ2-7
CASSLTDSPYEQYF
TGTGCCAGCAGCTTAACGGACAGTCCCTACGAGCAGTACTTC
>TRBD1|TRBV6-1|few|TRBJ2-1
CASSEAGQGRYNEQFF
TGTGCCAGCAGTGAAGCCGGACAGGGGCGCTACAATGAGCAGTTCTTC
>.|TRBV30|.|TRBJ2-7
CACRGRERSYEQYF
TGTGCCTGTAGGGGGCGGGAGCGGTCCTACGAGCAGTACTTC
>.|TRBV10-3|few|TRBJ2-5
CAISARTSEETQYF
TGTGCCATCAGTGCACGGACATCTGAAGAGACCCAGTACTTC
>.|TRBV30|few|TRBJ2-6
CAWSGLSGANVLTF
TGTGCCTGGAGCGGACTCTCTGGGGCCAACGTCCTGACTTTC
>.|TRBV5-8|once|TRBJ1-5
CASSSPGQNNQPQHF
TGTGCCAGCAGCTCGCCCGGACAGAACAATCAGCCCCAGCATTTT
>TRBD1|TRBV6-1|few|TRBJ1-5
CASRETGTGQPQHF
TGTGCCAGCAGGGAGACAGGGACCGGTCAGCCCCAGCATTTT
>.|TRBV15|.|TRBJ2-3
CATSKLTDTQYF
TGTGCCACCAGCAAACTCACAGATACGCAGTATTTT
>TRBD2|TRBV9|few|TRBJ2-1
CASSLGLAGPYNEQFF
TGTGCCAGCAGCCTTGGACTAGCGGGGCCTTACAATGAGCAGTTCTTC
>TRBD1|TRBV7-9|.|TRBJ2-7
CASSDTQGDPSYEQYF
TGTGCCAGCAGCGATACACAGGGGGATCCCTCCTACGAGCAGTACTTC
>TRBD2|TRBV2|few|TRBJ2-1
CASMREVVWDEQFF
TGTGCCAGCATGCGGGAGGTGGTGTGGGATGAGCAGTTCTTC
>.|TRBV11-2|.|TRBJ2-7
CASSLEGQKHYEQYF
TGTGCCAGCAGCTTAGAGGGTCAGAAGCATTACGAGCAGTACTTC
>.|TRBV30|few|TRBJ2-5
CAWSMRGETQYF
TGTGCCTGGAGTATGAGAGGAGAGACCCAGTACTTC
>TRBD2|TRBV30|.|TRBJ2-1
CAWSQYPSGRASEQFF
TGTGCCTGGAGTCAGTACCCTAGCGGGAGGGCCAGTGAGCAGTTCTTC
>TRBD2|TRBV5-1|once|TRBJ2-1
CASRQRLAAAYNEQFF
TGCGCCAGCAGGCAGAGACTAGCGGCAGCCTACAATGAGCAGTTCTTC
>.|TRBV30|few|TRBJ1-5
CAWRASDNQPQHF
TGTGCCTGGAGAGCGAGCGACAATCAGCCCCAGCATTTT
>.|TRBV20-1|few|TRBJ2-3
CSATQEYTQYF
TGCAGTGCCACACAGGAATATACGCAGTATTTT
>.|TRBV5-6|.|TRBJ1-4
CASRLLTGKLFF
TGTGCCAGCAGACTCCTAACCGGGAAACTGTTTTTT
>TRBD1|TRBV30|.|TRBJ2-7
CAWSVARGQGSSYEQYF
TGTGCCTGGAGTGTGGCTCGGGGACAGGGAAGCTCCTACGAGCAGTACTTC
>.|TRBV7-6|.|TRBJ2-3
CASSLRVADTQYF
TGTGCCAGCAGCTTGCGGGTGGCAGATACGCAGTATTTT